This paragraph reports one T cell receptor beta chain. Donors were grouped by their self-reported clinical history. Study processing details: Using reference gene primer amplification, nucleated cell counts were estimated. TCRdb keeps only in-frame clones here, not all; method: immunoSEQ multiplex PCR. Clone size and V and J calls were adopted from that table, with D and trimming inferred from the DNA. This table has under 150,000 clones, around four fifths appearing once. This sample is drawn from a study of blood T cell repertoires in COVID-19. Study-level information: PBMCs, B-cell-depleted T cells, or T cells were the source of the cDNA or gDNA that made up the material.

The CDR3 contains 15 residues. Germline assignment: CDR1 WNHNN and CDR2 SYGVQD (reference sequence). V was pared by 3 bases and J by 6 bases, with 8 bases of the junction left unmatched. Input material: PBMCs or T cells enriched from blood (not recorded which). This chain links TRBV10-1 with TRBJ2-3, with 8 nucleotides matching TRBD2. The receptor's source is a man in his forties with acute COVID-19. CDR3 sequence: CASSDGTSLVDTQYF. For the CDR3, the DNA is TGCGCCAGCAGTGATGGGACTAGTCTTGTGGATACGCAGTATTTT.